A selection of T cell receptor beta chains follows, all from one sample in a study of naive and memory T cell subsets. TCRdb reanalysed the UMI-ligation and nested PCR reads using MiXCR and keeps one entry per CDR3 protein. The sample carries fewer than 20,000 distinct CDR3 sequences, 9.5% recorded once. The input for sequencing was skin, taken from a tuberculin skin test site. Every receptor here comes from an adult in good health. Both conserved end residues are part of each CDR3. D genes are given only for firm matches. Not every row has a clone size; where given, it reads once, few, many or a size class.

J	size	D	V	CDR3	DNA
TRBJ2-1	medium-sized	-	TRBV30	CAWNSGLWGQFF	TGTGCCTGGAATTCGGGACTCTGGGGGCAGTTCTTC
TRBJ1-5	many	-	TRBV12-3/TRBV12-4	CASSFLAFNQPQHF	TGTGCCAGCAGTTTCTTAGCCTTCAATCAGCCCCAGCATTTT
TRBJ2-1	few	TRBD2	TRBV12-3/TRBV12-4	CASSVGTTHEQFF	TGTGCCAGCAGTGTGGGGACTACGCATGAGCAGTTCTTC
TRBJ2-7	medium-sized	TRBD1	TRBV28	CASSPSPTGTMYEQYF	TGTGCCAGCAGTCCGTCTCCGACAGGGACCATGTACGAGCAGTACTTC
TRBJ2-3	many	-	TRBV7-2	CASSLVRTDTQYF	TGTGCCAGCAGCTTAGTACGCACAGATACGCAGTATTTT
TRBJ1-5	few	-	TRBV9	CASSVDGGGNQPQHF	TGTGCCAGCAGCGTAGATGGGGGGGGCAATCAGCCCCAGCATTTT
TRBJ1-5	many	-	TRBV10-2	CASSESIRGTQHF	TGCGCCAGCAGTGAGTCCATCAGGGGAACCCAGCATTTT
TRBJ2-2	medium-sized	-	TRBV5-1	CASSLGQNTGELFF	TGCGCCAGCAGCCTAGGACAGAACACCGGGGAGCTGTTTTTT
TRBJ1-4	many	TRBD1	TRBV5-6	CASSLSTGRRPWVLGANEKLFF	TGTGCCAGCAGCTTGTCGACAGGGAGGCGGCCATGGGTCCTTGGGGCTAATGAAAAACTGTTTTTT
TRBJ2-3	medium-sized	-	TRBV20-1	CSARDPSVPTDTQYF	TGCAGTGCTAGAGATCCCTCCGTGCCCACAGATACGCAGTATTTT
TRBJ2-7	few	TRBD2	TRBV25-1	CASSDAQGLGWHEQYF	TGTGCCAGCAGTGATGCGCAGGGACTAGGATGGCACGAGCAGTACTTC
TRBJ2-6	few	-	TRBV5-1	CASSPGLLSGANVLTF	TGCGCCAGCAGCCCCGGGCTTCTGTCTGGGGCCAACGTCCTGACTTTC
TRBJ2-5	few	TRBD2	TRBV6-2/TRBV6-3	CASSYDASGGQETQYF	TGTGCCAGCAGTTATGACGCTAGCGGGGGACAAGAGACCCAGTACTTC
TRBJ2-3	few	TRBD1	TRBV27	CASADRGWDDTQYF	TGTGCCAGCGCCGACAGGGGGTGGGATGATACGCAGTATTTT
TRBJ1-4	-	TRBD1	TRBV7-2	CASSEQGKNEKLFF	TGTGCCAGCAGCGAACAGGGGAAAAATGAAAAACTGTTTTTT
TRBJ2-7	many	-	TRBV6-6	CASSSGGPISYEQYF	TGTGCCAGCAGTTCTGGGGGGCCGATATCCTACGAGCAGTACTTC
TRBJ2-3	many	TRBD2	TRBV27	CASSGLAGAIDTQYF	TGTGCCAGCAGCGGACTAGCGGGAGCGATAGATACGCAGTATTTT
TRBJ2-7	many	-	TRBV28	CASSQGIPPYEQYF	TGTGCCAGCAGTCAAGGGATCCCCCCCTACGAGCAGTACTTC
TRBJ2-1	few	-	TRBV7-2	CASSVNNEQFF	TGTGCCAGCAGCGTAAACAATGAGCAGTTCTTC
TRBJ2-1	-	TRBD2	TRBV5-1	CASSRQTSGTSYNEQFF	TGCGCCAGCAGCCGGCAGACTAGCGGGACGTCCTACAATGAGCAGTTCTTC
TRBJ1-1	few	-	TRBV6-6	CASSYSMGNEMGRQNTEAFF	TGTGCCAGCAGTTACTCGATGGGGAATGAGATGGGACGACAGAACACTGAAGCTTTCTTT
TRBJ1-5	-	-	TRBV12-3/TRBV12-4	CASSLWGPCWQPQHF	TGTGCCAGCAGTTTGTGGGGGCCTTGTTGGCAGCCCCAGCATTTT
TRBJ2-3	many	-	TRBV24-1	CATSETPTDTQYF	TGTGCCACCAGTGAGACCCCGACAGATACGCAGTATTTT
TRBJ1-4	few	TRBD1	TRBV14	CASSRNRGRNEKLFF	TGTGCCAGCAGCCGGAACAGGGGACGGAATGAAAAACTGTTTTTT
TRBJ2-1	-	TRBD2	TRBV30	CAWSGGTSGRREQFF	TGTGCCTGGAGTGGGGGGACTAGCGGGAGGAGGGAGCAGTTCTTC
TRBJ2-7	-	-	TRBV13	CASSSGSAQYF	TGTGCCAGCAGCTCCGGGTCGGCGCAGTACTTC
TRBJ1-5	many	TRBD1	TRBV30	CAWGQGLNNQPQHF	TGTGCCTGGGGACAGGGTTTGAACAATCAGCCCCAGCATTTT
TRBJ1-2	medium-sized	-	TRBV10-3	CAISESAVRDGFYGYTF	TGTGCCATCAGTGAGTCGGCTGTCCGGGACGGCTTCTATGGCTACACCTTC
TRBJ2-2	many	TRBD2	TRBV6-1	CASGTSGETGELFF	TGTGCCAGCGGAACTAGCGGGGAAACCGGGGAGCTGTTTTTT
TRBJ1-2	many	-	TRBV6-1	CASSPQNSKANYGYTF	TGTGCCAGCAGCCCACAGAATTCAAAAGCTAACTATGGCTACACCTTC
TRBJ2-5	many	TRBD2	TRBV29-1	CSVEPLAAQETQYF	TGCAGCGTAGAACCACTAGCGGCTCAAGAGACCCAGTACTTC
TRBJ2-7	many	-	TRBV20-1	CSAPGPGRLLSEQYF	TGCAGTGCTCCGGGTCCGGGACGTCTACTCTCCGAGCAGTACTTC
TRBJ2-3	many	TRBD2	TRBV15	CATSRGLAGGTSTDTQYF	TGTGCCACCAGCAGAGGACTAGCGGGAGGGACAAGCACAGATACGCAGTATTTT
TRBJ2-3	medium-sized	-	TRBV2	CASSDYRFSSTDTQYF	TGTGCCAGCAGTGATTACAGGTTTTCTAGCACAGATACGCAGTATTTT
TRBJ2-1	many	TRBD1	TRBV5-6	CASSFPGGGKNEQFF	TGTGCCAGCAGCTTCCCAGGGGGCGGGAAAAATGAGCAGTTCTTC
TRBJ2-1	medium-sized	-	TRBV7-8	CASSLQASVDEQFF	TGTGCCAGCAGCTTACAAGCGAGCGTCGATGAGCAGTTCTTC
TRBJ1-2	-	-	TRBV5-1	CASSLAVHAKGIGYTF	TGCGCCAGCAGCTTGGCGGTCCACGCTAAGGGTATTGGCTACACCTTC
TRBJ2-1	many	TRBD2	TRBV20-1	CSARGRGGNYNEQFF	TGCAGTGCTAGAGGGCGCGGGGGTAACTACAATGAGCAGTTCTTC
TRBJ2-1	few	TRBD2	TRBV6-5	CASSLTIAGVGHNEQFF	TGTGCCAGCAGCCTCACCATAGCGGGAGTTGGCCACAATGAGCAGTTCTTC
TRBJ1-5	-	TRBD1	TRBV20-1	CSARDPGQGYQPQHF	TGCAGTGCTAGGGATCCGGGACAGGGTTACCAGCCCCAGCATTTT
TRBJ2-7	many	TRBD1	TRBV7-2	CASSPRTGGSYEQYF	TGTGCCAGCAGCCCTCGGACAGGGGGGTCCTACGAGCAGTACTTC
TRBJ2-2	many	-	TRBV10-3	CAISGDNTGELFF	TGTGCCATCAGTGGGGACAACACCGGGGAGCTGTTTTTT